These 15 T cell receptor beta chains came from one sample sequenced in a study of human T cells and chemical hapten exposure. The study extracted total RNA from unfractionated whole blood. Using its own MiXCR run on the 5' RACE reads, TCRdb lists one record per CDR3 protein. The sample lists about 110,000 distinct CDR3 sequences, around 20% occurring once. The receptor source for this set is a human donor in good health.

The chain carries TRBV27 and TRBJ1-5; D possibly corresponds to TRBD1 (6 bases). From germline, CDR1 is MNHEY and CDR2 SMNVEV (reference sequence). The CDR3 loop spans 16 amino acids. The ends were cut back, 3 bases at V and 0 bases at J, with 12 bases in the middle. The CDR3: CASSFWGGSSNQPQHF. For the CDR3, the DNA is TGTGCCAGCAGTTTTTGGGGGGGCAGTAGCAATCAGCCCCAGCATTTT.

This rearrangement joins TRBV27 to TRBJ1-1; D remains unclear. Germline V gene sequence: CDR1 MNHEY, CDR2 SMNVEV (reference sequence). This CDR3 region has 13 residues. The germline V and J ends were trimmed by 4 bases and 4 bases, with 10 bases remaining between them. The CDR3 loop is CASSSHRSTEAFF. CDR3 in DNA: TGTGCCAGCAGTTCCCACAGATCCACTGAAGCTTTCTTT.

The chain is built from TRBV28 and TRBJ2-1, with unresolved D. Trimming shortened V by 5 bases and J by 10 bases, and 12 bases separated the two germline ends. This CDR3 comprises 12 residues. Germline CDR1 is MDHEN and CDR2 is SYDVKM. CDR3 residues: CASSPPFGEQFF. In nucleotides, the CDR3 is TGTGCCAGCAGTCCCCCTTTCGGGGAGCAGTTCTTC.

This clonotype was observed at least ten times. V usage is TRBV6-6 and J usage is TRBJ2-5, with D unresolved. V shed 2 bases and J shed 4 bases, with 2 bases lying between them. CDR3 length: 11 residues. Germline CDR1 reads MNHNY; CDR2 reads SVGAGI (reference sequence). The CDR3 DNA sequence: TGTGCCAGCAGTTACCGAGAGACCCAGTACTTC. Translating gives CASSYRETQYF.

This clonotype was seen a few times. The chain is built from TRBV12-3 or TRBV12-4 and TRBJ1-2; tentatively, D is TRBD1 (5 bases). The CDR3 contains 16 residues. Trimming cost V 3 bases and J 4 bases, with 18 bases left between them. The CDR3 DNA is TGTGCCAGCAGTTTCCGCCAGGACATAAATGCCTATGGCTACACCTTC. It yields the protein CASSFRQDINAYGYTF.

V usage is TRBV7-9 and J usage is TRBJ2-7, with a tentative D call TRBD1 (5 bases). Per germline, CDR1 SEHNR and CDR2 FQNEAQ (reference sequence). Between the trimmed V and J ends, which lost 4 bases and 3 bases, there was a span of 10 bases. CDR3 length equals 13 residues. The CDR3 DNA is TGTGCCAGCAGCTGGGGCAGAGACTACGAGCAGTACTTC. Its translation is CASSWGRDYEQYF.

V and J are TRBV24-1 and TRBJ2-3; 14 positions agree with TRBD2. J lost 6 bases, V lost 2 bases, and 6 bases had no gene match. The V gene's germline CDR1 is KGHDR and CDR2 SFDVKD. This CDR3 has 17 residues. Here the CDR3 reads CATSDSTWTSGRDTQYF. CDR3 in DNA: TGTGCCACCAGTGATTCAACATGGACTAGCGGGAGGGATACGCAGTATTTT.

This clonotype was seen a handful of times. The chain combines TRBV25-1 with TRBJ2-5, with D maybe TRBD1 (5 bases). Trimming left V 1 base short and J 4 bases short, with 10 bases between. Looked up from germline, CDR1 is MGHDK and CDR2 is SYGVNS. The CDR3 sequence is 14 residues long. The CDR3 DNA follows: TGTGCCAGCAGTGAATTTCAGGGATCAGAGACCCAGTACTTC. It yields the protein CASSEFQGSETQYF.

This clonotype was detected only a few times. The genes are TRBV6-6 and TRBJ1-3; 9 nucleotides align to TRBD1. Trimming cost V 6 bases and J 7 bases; bases outside gene matches: 7. This CDR3 comprises 14 residues. Germline CDR1 reads MNHNY; CDR2 reads SVGAGI (reference sequence). CDR3 amino acids: CASRPGQGLNTIYF. The DNA for the CDR3 is TGTGCCAGCAGACCCGGACAGGGGCTGAACACCATATATTTT.

The genes are TRBV9 and TRBJ2-1; D perhaps matches TRBD1 (6 bases). This CDR3 has 15 residues. Trimming took 3 bases from V and 7 from J, leaving 17 bases between them. Germline V gene data show CDR1 as SGDLS and CDR2 as YYNGEE. Here the CDR3 reads CASSGNGGPWNEQFF. CDR3 sequence (DNA): TGTGCCAGCAGCGGGAATGGGGGCCCTTGGAATGAGCAGTTCTTC.

This clonotype was seen a few times. This chain links TRBV2 with TRBJ2-7; 7 bases match TRBD1. J lost 7 bases, V lost 6 bases, and 15 bases had no gene match. The CDR3 extends over 15 amino acids. Germline CDR1 and CDR2: SNHLY and FYNNEI. The CDR3 reads CASRDHRGPPGEQYF. CDR3 in DNA: TGTGCCAGCAGAGATCACAGGGGTCCCCCTGGGGAGCAGTACTTC.

This clonotype was counted many times. The chain joins TRBV14 to TRBJ1-1; D gene uncertain. The ends were cut back, 5 bases at V and 7 bases at J, with 17 bases in the middle. This CDR3 has 14 residues. Germline V gene data show CDR1 as SGHDN and CDR2 as FVKESK. CDR3 sequence reads: CASSYMRIASEAFF. The CDR3 DNA is TGTGCCAGCAGCTACATGCGGATCGCTAGTGAAGCTTTCTTT.

V gene TRBV27 combines with J gene TRBJ2-5; 10 nucleotides line up with TRBD1. Per the germline V gene, CDR1 is MNHEY and CDR2 is SMNVEV (reference sequence). V was clipped by 1 base and J by 2 bases; unmatched bases: 4. The CDR3 loop spans 16 amino acids. CDR3 nucleotide sequence: TGTGCCAGCAGTTTATTGGGGACAGGGGTTCAAGAGACCCAGTACTTC. It encodes CASSLLGTGVQETQYF.

This clonotype was seen a handful of times. The V call is TRBV27, the J call TRBJ2-2; 7 nucleotides align to TRBD1. Trimming cost V 6 bases and J 4 bases; bases outside gene matches: 11. The germline V gene encodes CDR1 MNHEY and CDR2 SMNVEV (reference sequence). The CDR3 totals 16 residues. In nucleotides, the CDR3 is TGTGCCAGCAGCTACGCCGACAGGGCTGGCACCGGGGAGCTGTTTTTT. Its translation: CASSYADRAGTGELFF.

The CDR3 bases are TGTGCCAGCAGTGCCCTACGGGAGGGCAATGAGCAGTTCTTC. This codes for CASSALREGNEQFF. This chain uses TRBV25-1 with TRBJ2-1; TRBD2 matches 8 bases. V trimming: 4 bases; J trimming: 6 bases; junction bases outside the gene matches: 5. Germline CDR1 reads MGHDK; CDR2 reads SYGVNS. CDR3 length equals 14 residues. The full variable domain, completed using reference TRBV25-1 and TRBJ2-1, is EADIYQTPRYLVIGTGKKITLECSQTMGHDKMYWYQQDPGMELHLIHYSYGVNSTEKGDLSSESTVSRIRTEHFPLTLESARPSHTSQYLCASSALREGNEQFFGPGTRLTVL.